This entry concerns a single TCR beta chain. Its antigen remains unknown. The CDR3 contains 14 residues. CDR1 SQVTM and CDR2 ANQGSEA come from the germline V gene. J gave up 7 bases and V 4 bases, and 7 bases lay outside the gene matches. Heparinised blood was drawn once per donor, averaging roughly 120 mL. Sequenced material consisted of expressed TCRB transcripts (all of the isolated RNA was reverse transcribed). Some clones are missing from TCRdb's copy, which holds only in-frame ones; the method was immunoSEQ multiplex PCR. This table holds over 200,000 clones, approximately 10% found once. This record belongs to a study of beta chain features in type 1 diabetes. Study results and limitations: Researchers report that Type 1 diabetes patients had moderately but significantly shorter TCRB CDR3s across all four CD4+ subsets.

Sequencing was done on a sample of naive CD4+ T cells from blood. The chain employs TRBV29-1 and TRBJ2-1, with TRBD1 identical over 10 bases. This clonotype originated in a man aged 30 to 39 with type 1 diabetes. The chain's CDR3 is CSVVRDRGGNEQFF. The CDR3 coding sequence is TGCAGCGTTGTCAGGGACAGGGGAGGGAATGAGCAGTTCTTC.